The 11 T cell receptor beta chains below all came from one sample that was sequenced in a study of blood T cell repertoires in COVID-19. Generated by immunoSEQ multiplex PCR, the TCRdb table keeps only in-frame clones and is missing some. The table has some 200,000 clones, 70% to 85% seen once. What was sequenced was peripheral blood. The receptors shown here come from a human donor with acute or convalescent COVID-19. The donor label of this sample is uncertain.

V gene TRBV28 combines with J gene TRBJ1-4, with 9 bases aligning to TRBD1. CDR1 is MDHEN, CDR2 SYDVKM, per germline. Losses at the gene ends were 3 bases for V and 8 bases for J; bases not matched to a gene: 4. The CDR3 extends over 14 amino acids. CDR3 protein: CASSLWTGEEKLFF. The DNA for the CDR3 is TGTGCCAGCAGTTTGTGGACAGGGGAGGAAAAACTGTTTTTT. Complete variable domain (other parts from reference TRBV28 and TRBJ1-4): DVKVTQSSRYLVKRTGEKVFLECVQDMDHENMFWYRQDPGLGLRLIYFSYDVKMKEKGDIPEGYSVSREKKERFSLILESASTNQTSMYLCASSLWTGEEKLFFGSGTQLSVL.

The chain has TRBV4-2 and TRBJ1-3; weak D call: TRBD1 (6 bases). The CDR3 is made up of 19 amino acids. Trimming removed 0 bases from V and 0 bases from J, with 18 bases in between. Germline loops: CDR1 LGHNA, CDR2 YNFKEQ. The CDR3 spells CASSQDRVGPDSSGNTIYF. The CDR3 coding sequence is TGTGCCAGCAGCCAAGATCGCGTGGGGCCGGACAGCTCTGGAAACACCATATATTTT.

The gene calls are TRBV7-3 and TRBJ2-2, with 7 bases fitting TRBD2. Germline V CDR1 and CDR2: SGHTA, FQGTGA. The CDR3 runs 21 residues. V lost 0 bases, J lost 0 bases, and 16 bases stayed unmatched. The CDR3 nucleotides read TGTGCCAGCAGCTTAACGGGTTATTCGCTAGCGGCGAATCCGAACACCGGGGAGCTGTTTTTT. This sequence encodes CASSLTGYSLAANPNTGELFF.

The chain couples TRBV5-1 to TRBJ1-1; a possible D gene is TRBD1 (6 bases). Per the germline V gene, CDR1 is SGHRS and CDR2 is YFSETQ. The CDR3 is 15 residues long. Trimming took 0 bases from V and 4 from J, leaving 13 bases between them. CDR3 bases: TGCGCCAGCAGCTTGGCCGCGGGGGCGGGCACTGAAGCTTTCTTT. It encodes CASSLAAGAGTEAFF.

The genes are TRBV27 and TRBJ2-7, with 7 bases identical to TRBD1. This CDR3 contains 16 residues. Trimming removed 5 bases from V and 1 base from J; junction bases left unmatched: 11. The germline CDR1 and CDR2 sequences are MNHEY and SMNVEV (reference sequence). This CDR3 reads CASSPPPGQTSYEQYF. CDR3 coding DNA: TGTGCCAGCAGTCCCCCCCCGGGACAGACATCCTACGAGCAGTACTTC.

The chain uses TRBV6-6 and TRBJ2-2, with a possible D match to TRBD2 (6 bases). The CDR3 extends over 16 amino acids. The V and J ends lost 4 bases and 1 base respectively, with 13 bases between them. The germline CDR1 and CDR2 sequences are MNHNY and SVGAGI (reference sequence). The CDR3 region is CASSSRLSGNTGELFF. The CDR3 DNA follows: TGTGCCAGCAGTTCCCGGCTTAGCGGGAACACCGGGGAGCTGTTTTTT.

There are many counts of this clone. The rearrangement uses TRBV18 and TRBJ1-2; the D gene is possibly TRBD1 (6 bases). Deletions cut 1 base from V and 2 bases from J, with 11 bases between. The CDR3 has 15 amino acids. From germline, CDR1 is KGHSH and CDR2 LQKENI. The CDR3 nucleotides are TGTGCCAGCTCACCACTGAACGGACAGAACTATGGCTACACCTTC. It encodes CASSPLNGQNYGYTF.

This clone was seen a single time. The chain carries TRBV27 and TRBJ2-7; 9 bases agree with TRBD2. Germline V gives CDR1 MNHEY, CDR2 SMNVEV (reference sequence). The V segment lost 2 bases and the J segment 4 bases; nucleotides outside the gene matches: 3. The CDR3 contains 14 residues. CDR3 region: CASSLSGRLYEQYF. In DNA form, the CDR3 reads TGTGCCAGCAGTTTAAGCGGGAGGCTTTACGAGCAGTACTTC.

This clone was picked up one time. The V gene is TRBV3-1 (or the pseudogene TRBV3-2), the J gene TRBJ1-6; D is unclear. CDR3 length equals 12 residues. Germline CDR1 is LGHDT and CDR2 is YNNKEL (reference sequence). V was trimmed by 0 bases and J by 12 bases, leaving 6 bases between them. The DNA of the CDR3 is TGTGCCAGCAGCCAAGACCTACGACCCCTCCACTTT. It encodes CASSQDLRPLHF.

This sequence joins TRBV19 and TRBJ1-2, with TRBD1 as a possible D gene (6 bases). V was cut by 8 bases and J by 0 bases, with 19 bases left in between. Looked up from germline, CDR1 is LNHDA and CDR2 is SQIVND (reference sequence). The CDR3 has 16 residues. DNA for the CDR3: TGTGCCAGTGGGAAACGCGACAGGAGAACTAACTATGGCTACACCTTC. Amino acids: CASGKRDRRTNYGYTF.

To note about this clone: Here the CDR3 omits its conserved ending phenylalanine or tryptophan, so a read error is the likely source. The limits of the CDR3 on the DNA are not certain, so only TCRdb's listed CDR3 is given. The chain joins TRBV4-1 to TRBJ1-2; TRBD1, the table's D call, was not compared with the DNA. Germline loops: CDR1 MGHRA, CDR2 YSYEKL. Inclusive of both ends, the CDR3 amounts to 15 amino acids. The CDR3 here is CASSLTGTGGNRAYV.